What follows are 21 T cell receptor beta chains derived from one specimen sequenced in a study of beta chain features in type 1 diabetes. Expressed TCRB transcripts were sequenced because the isolated RNA had all been reverse transcribed beforehand. Here immunoSEQ multiplex PCR was the method, and the copy in TCRdb shows in-frame clones only, minus some. The sample consists of some 180,000 clones, 10% to 15% of them appearing once. The sequencing input was central memory CD4+ T cells from blood. Receptors originate from a woman aged 18-30 years in good health.

The rearrangement joins TRBV9 to TRBJ2-1; TRBD2 might be the D (6 bases). CDR1 is SGDLS, CDR2 YYNGEE, per germline. Trimming took 4 bases from V and 5 from J, leaving 16 bases between them. The CDR3 is 15 residues long. In DNA form, the CDR3 reads TGTGCCAGCAGCCGGGAGAGGGGAGACCACAATGAGCAGTTCTTC. As protein: CASSRERGDHNEQFF.

The J gene is TRBJ2-7, the V gene TRBV11-2; no clear D gene. The CDR3 totals 13 residues. Germline values: CDR1 SGHAT, CDR2 FQNNGV. V was pared by 5 bases and J by 4 bases, with 12 bases between. As DNA, the CDR3 is TGTGCCAGCAGCCTACAGATCGGTTACGAGCAGTACTTC. Amino acid sequence: CASSLQIGYEQYF.

The genes are TRBV2 and TRBJ2-7; TRBD1 is a possible D gene (5 bases). The germline V and J ends were trimmed by 7 bases and 2 bases, with 12 bases remaining between them. This CDR3 contains 13 residues. Per the germline V gene, CDR1 is SNHLY and CDR2 is FYNNEI. The CDR3: CASKSGAAYEQYF. CDR3 bases: TGTGCCAGCAAAAGTGGGGCAGCCTACGAGCAGTACTTC.

The chain combines TRBV7-9 with TRBJ1-4; possible D gene TRBD1, 6 bases. V was clipped by 5 bases and J by 7 bases, with 17 bases between them. The CDR3 sequence is 15 residues long. Germline V gene sequence: CDR1 SEHNR, CDR2 FQNEAQ (reference sequence). CDR3 bases: TGTGCCAGCAGCCTAGTACAGGGATACAGTGAAAAACTGTTTTTT. Residues: CASSLVQGYSEKLFF.

The J gene is TRBJ2-3, the V gene TRBV4-1; 9 bases are a match to TRBD1. Unmatched junction bases numbered 4, after V lost 5 bases and J lost 4 bases. The CDR3 totals 14 residues. Germline V gene lookup returns CDR1 MGHRA and CDR2 YSYEKL. The CDR3 DNA reads as TGCGCCAGCAGCGATCGACAGGGGGCAGATACGCAGTATTTT. It translates to CASSDRQGADTQYF.

This clone has only a few counts. The rearrangement joins TRBV30 to TRBJ1-1; D possibly corresponds to TRBD1 (5 bases). The length of the CDR3 is 12 residues. Germline lookup yields CDR1 GTSNPN and CDR2 SVGIG (reference sequence). V lost 1 base, J lost 3 bases, and 6 bases lay in between. CDR3 sequence: CAWSAQDTEAFF. The CDR3 DNA is TGTGCCTGGAGTGCACAGGACACTGAAGCTTTCTTT.

The V and J genes are TRBV29-1 and TRBJ2-1; 7 bases agree with TRBD1. The CDR3 runs 15 residues. Germline V gene data show CDR1 as SQVTM and CDR2 as ANQGSEA. V shed 5 bases and J 7 bases; nucleotides not matched to a gene: 14. CDR3 region: CSVTDRTGGRNEQFF. In DNA form, the CDR3 reads TGCAGCGTTACCGACAGGACAGGCGGACGGAATGAGCAGTTCTTC.

The genes are TRBV11-2 and TRBJ1-1; TRBD1 might be the D (5 bases). The germline gives CDR1 SGHAT, CDR2 FQNNGV. Trimming took off 5 bases at V and 4 bases at J, with 20 bases between the two ends. The CDR3 extends over 16 amino acids. The CDR3 nucleotides read TGTGCCAGCAGCCCCCGGGTGGGGGAGGGAGGCACTGAAGCTTTCTTT. Translating it yields CASSPRVGEGGTEAFF. Together with reference TRBV11-2 and TRBJ1-1, the CDR3 gives the full variable domain: EAGVAQSPRYKIIEKRQSVAFWCNPISGHATLYWYQQILGQGPKLLIQFQNNGVVDDSQLPKDRFSAERLKGVDSTLKIQPAKLEDSAVYLCASSPRVGEGGTEAFFGQGTRLTVV.

This clone appeared a few times. The V call is TRBV23-1, the J call TRBJ1-2; TRBD1 matches at 8 bases. TRBV23-1 counts as an open reading frame of uncertain function. CDR3 size: 13 residues. With 7 bases clipped from V and 3 bases from J, the junction kept 4 bases outside the gene matches. The CDR3: CASKDRGHYGYTF. CDR3 nucleotides: TGCGCCAGCAAAGACAGGGGCCACTATGGCTACACCTTC.

This sequence joins TRBV29-1 and TRBJ1-2; D not certain. CDR3 length: 14 amino acids. CDR1 is SQVTM and CDR2 is ANQGSEA in the germline V gene. The ends were cut back, 7 bases at V and 4 bases at J, with 19 bases in the middle. The CDR3 here is CSAGGGEGTYGYTF. CDR3 nucleotide sequence: TGCAGCGCCGGAGGAGGTGAGGGCACCTATGGCTACACCTTC. Together with reference TRBV29-1 and TRBJ1-2, the CDR3 gives the full variable domain: SAVISQKPSRDICQRGTSLTIQCQVDSQVTMMFWYRQQPGQSLTLIATANQGSEATYESGFVIDKFPISRPNLTFSTLTVSNMSPEDSSIYLCSAGGGEGTYGYTFGSGTRLTVV.

The V call is TRBV28, the J call TRBJ1-5; 9 bases agree with TRBD1. This CDR3 spans 15 amino acids. The J segment lost 5 bases and the V segment lost 5 bases, leaving 7 bases of the junction unmatched. CDR1 MDHEN and CDR2 SYDVKM come from the germline V gene. CDR3 region: CASSVGTGRHQPQHF. CDR3 DNA sequence: TGTGCCAGCAGTGTGGGGACAGGGAGGCATCAGCCCCAGCATTTT.

The chain recombines TRBV7-9 with TRBJ1-2; no definite D call. Germline V gives CDR1 SEHNR, CDR2 FQNEAQ (reference sequence). V lost 3 bases and J lost 3, with 8 bases in between. The CDR3 spans 13 residues. For the CDR3, the DNA is TGTGCCAGCAGCTTGATGAGAGACTATGGCTACACCTTC. Its translation: CASSLMRDYGYTF. Looking up the rest from reference TRBV7-9 and TRBJ1-2 gives the full variable domain: DTGVSQNPRHKITKRGQNVTFRCDPISEHNRLYWYRQTLGQGPEFLTYFQNEAQLEKSRLLSDRFSAERPKGSFSTLEIQRTEQGDSAMYLCASSLMRDYGYTFGSGTRLTVV.

In this sample, this clone turned up a few times. The J gene is TRBJ2-2, the V gene TRBV15; unclear D gene. Germline-derived CDR1 and CDR2 are LNHNV and YYDKDF (reference sequence). The CDR3 length is 14 residues. Trimming shortened V by 3 bases and J by 9 bases, and 14 bases separated the two germline ends. The CDR3 region has the DNA TGTGCCACCAGCAGTCGTGATAGCAACCGGGAGCTGTTTTTT. Translating it yields CATSSRDSNRELFF.

This clone appeared a few times. The chain links TRBV19 to TRBJ2-4, with D possibly TRBD2 on 6 matching bases. The CDR3 runs to 15 residues. V lost 10 bases to trimming and J lost 2 bases, with 18 bases between them. Looked up from germline, CDR1 is LNHDA and CDR2 is SQIVND (reference sequence). This CDR3 reads CATSAGRTTKNIQYF. Here the CDR3 DNA reads TGTGCCACATCGGCAGGGAGGACAACCAAAAACATTCAGTACTTC.

This clone turned up a few times. The chain links TRBV30 to TRBJ1-3; D uncertain. V lost 1 base, J lost 2 bases, and 9 bases lay in between. The CDR3 totals 14 residues. CDR1 is GTSNPN and CDR2 is SVGIG in the germline V gene (reference sequence). The CDR3 DNA sequence: TGTGCCTGGAGTGACCACAGTGCTGGAAACACCATATATTTT. Translating it yields CAWSDHSAGNTIYF.

The V gene is TRBV27, the J gene TRBJ2-3; 9 bases line up with TRBD1. After removal of 2 bases from V and 2 bases from J, the junction contained 5 bases not matched to a gene. The V gene's germline CDR1 is MNHEY and CDR2 SMNVEV (reference sequence). The CDR3 has 16 residues. CDR3: CASSLPTGGHTDTQYF. Here the CDR3 DNA reads TGTGCCAGCAGTTTACCGACAGGGGGTCACACAGATACGCAGTATTTT.

This clone was observed a handful of times. This chain uses TRBV9 with TRBJ2-3; a possible D gene is TRBD1 (6 bases). V was cut by 1 base and J by 3 bases, with 9 bases left in between. Germline CDR1 SGDLS, CDR2 YYNGEE. The CDR3 spans 14 residues. The DNA for the CDR3 is TGTGCCAGCAGCGTACGGCAGGGGACAGATACGCAGTATTTT. Translating gives CASSVRQGTDTQYF.

This clone has a handful of counts. CDR3 coding DNA: TGTGCCTTTACCCCCGGGACTAGCTACGAGCAGTACTTC. Amino acid sequence: CAFTPGTSYEQYF. The gene calls are TRBV30 and TRBJ2-7, with 8 bases matching TRBD2. Germline CDR1 GTSNPN, CDR2 SVGIG (reference sequence). This CDR3 spans 13 amino acids. With 7 bases clipped from V and 3 bases from J, the junction kept 8 bases outside the gene matches.

This clone was detected a few times. The chain links TRBV9 to TRBJ1-2, with 8 bases matching TRBD1. This CDR3 is built from 16 residues. After removal of 0 bases from V and 5 bases from J, the junction contained 9 bases not matched to a gene. CDR1 is SGDLS, CDR2 YYNGEE, per germline. DNA for the CDR3: TGTGCCAGCAGCGTAGATATGACAGGGGTTTTTTATGGCTACACCTTC. Translated, it gives CASSVDMTGVFYGYTF.

This clone was picked up a small number of times. V is TRBV29-1 and J is TRBJ2-2; D possibly corresponds to TRBD1 (6 bases). This CDR3 region has 15 residues. Germline CDR1 reads SQVTM; CDR2 reads ANQGSEA. Trimming cost V 5 bases and J 1 base, with 14 bases left between them. The CDR3 coding sequence is TGCAGCGTTCGCCCGCAGGGGAGGAACACCGGGGAGCTGTTTTTT. The encoded protein is CSVRPQGRNTGELFF.

This clone was picked up many times. The chain combines TRBV6-4 with TRBJ2-1; D is unclear. CDR1 is MRHNA and CDR2 is SNTAGT in the germline V gene. The germline V and J ends were trimmed by 0 bases and 8 bases, with 11 bases remaining between them. This CDR3 contains 14 residues. The chain's CDR3 is CASSDSWRLHEQFF. DNA for the CDR3: TGTGCCAGCAGTGACTCGTGGAGATTACATGAGCAGTTCTTC.